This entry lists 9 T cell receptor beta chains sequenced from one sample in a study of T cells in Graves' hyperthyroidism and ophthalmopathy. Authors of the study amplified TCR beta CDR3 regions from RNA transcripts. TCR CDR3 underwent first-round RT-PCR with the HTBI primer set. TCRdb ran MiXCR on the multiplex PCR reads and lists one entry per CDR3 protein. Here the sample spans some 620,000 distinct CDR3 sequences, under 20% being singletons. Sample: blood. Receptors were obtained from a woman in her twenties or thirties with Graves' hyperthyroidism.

The CDR3 DNA follows: TGTGCCAGCAGCGCCACAGGGACCTCTGAAGCTTTCTTT. Translated, it gives CASSATGTSEAFF. The chain recombines TRBV5-5 with TRBJ1-1; possibly TRBD1 for D (6 bases). Trimming removed 4 bases from V and 6 bases from J, with 13 bases in between. The germline gives CDR1 SGHKS, CDR2 YYEKEE (reference sequence). The CDR3 runs to 13 residues.

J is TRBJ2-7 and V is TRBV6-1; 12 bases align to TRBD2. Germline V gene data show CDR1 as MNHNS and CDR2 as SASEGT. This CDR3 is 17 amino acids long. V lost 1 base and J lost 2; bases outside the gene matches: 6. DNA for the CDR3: TGTGCCAGCAGTGAAGGGTTAAGACTAGCGGGAGCCTACGAGCAGTACTTC. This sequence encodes CASSEGLRLAGAYEQYF.

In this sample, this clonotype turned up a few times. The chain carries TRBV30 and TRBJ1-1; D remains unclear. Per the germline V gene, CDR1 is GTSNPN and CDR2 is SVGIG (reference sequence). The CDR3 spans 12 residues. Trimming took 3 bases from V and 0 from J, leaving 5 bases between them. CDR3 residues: CAWRGVNTEAFF. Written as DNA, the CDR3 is TGTGCCTGGAGAGGCGTGAACACTGAAGCTTTCTTT.

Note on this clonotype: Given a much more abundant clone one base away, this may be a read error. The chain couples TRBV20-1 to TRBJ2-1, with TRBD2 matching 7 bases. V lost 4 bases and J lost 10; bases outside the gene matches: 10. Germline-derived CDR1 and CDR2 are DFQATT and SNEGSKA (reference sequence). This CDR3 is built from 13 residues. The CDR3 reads CSAIGTMNYEQFF. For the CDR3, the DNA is TGCAGTGCTATCGGGACTATGAACTACGAGCAGTTCTTC.

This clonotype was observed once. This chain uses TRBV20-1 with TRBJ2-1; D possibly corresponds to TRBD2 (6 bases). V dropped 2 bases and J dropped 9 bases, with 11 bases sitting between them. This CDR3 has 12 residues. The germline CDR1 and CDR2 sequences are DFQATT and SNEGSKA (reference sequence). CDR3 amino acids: CSARNYGSEQFF. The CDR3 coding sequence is TGCAGTGCTAGAAATTACGGGAGTGAGCAGTTCTTC.

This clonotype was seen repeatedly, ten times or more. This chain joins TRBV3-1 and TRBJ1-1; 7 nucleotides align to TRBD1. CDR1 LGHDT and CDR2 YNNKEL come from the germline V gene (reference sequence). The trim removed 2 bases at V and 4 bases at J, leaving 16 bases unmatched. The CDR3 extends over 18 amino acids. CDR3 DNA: TGTGCCAGCAGCCAAAAAACGAAACAGGGGCCAGGGGGCACTGAAGCTTTCTTT. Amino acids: CASSQKTKQGPGGTEAFF.

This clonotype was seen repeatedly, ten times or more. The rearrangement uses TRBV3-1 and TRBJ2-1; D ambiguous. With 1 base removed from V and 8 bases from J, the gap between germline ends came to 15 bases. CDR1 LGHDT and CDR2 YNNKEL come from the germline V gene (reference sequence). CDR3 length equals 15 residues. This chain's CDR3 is CASSQGASNFDEQFF. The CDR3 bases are TGTGCCAGCAGCCAAGGGGCCTCCAATTTTGATGAGCAGTTCTTC.

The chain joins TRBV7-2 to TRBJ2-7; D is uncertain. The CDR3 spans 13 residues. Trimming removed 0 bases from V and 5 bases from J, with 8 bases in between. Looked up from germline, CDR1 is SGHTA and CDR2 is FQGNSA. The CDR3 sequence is CASSLALRDEQYF. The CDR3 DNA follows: TGTGCCAGCAGCTTAGCTCTAAGGGACGAGCAGTACTTC.

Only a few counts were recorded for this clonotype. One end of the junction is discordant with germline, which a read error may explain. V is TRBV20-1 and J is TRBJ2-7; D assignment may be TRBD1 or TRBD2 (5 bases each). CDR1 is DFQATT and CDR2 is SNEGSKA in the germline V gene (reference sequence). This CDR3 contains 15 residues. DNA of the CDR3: TGCAGTGCTCTCAACCGGGACGGAAGCTCCTACGGGCAGTACTTC. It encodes CSALNRDGSSYGQYF.